The present T cell receptor (beta chain) was sequenced within a study of blood T cell repertoires in COVID-19. Study as a whole: COVID-19 samples, acute and convalescent, were from the United States, Italy and Spain. PBMCs, B-cell-depleted T cells, or T cells provided the cDNA or gDNA that made up the material.

As originally analysed: Reference gene primer amplification gave estimated nucleated cell counts. Sequencing used immunoSEQ multiplex PCR; TCRdb keeps in-frame clones, though not all of them. V and J calls plus clone size are reproduced from that table; the DNA served to infer D and trimming. The data contain tens of thousands of clones, 90% of them singletons. The CDR3 runs 14 residues. From germline, CDR1 is SEHNR and CDR2 FQNEAQ (reference sequence). V lost 5 bases and J 1 base, leaving 11 bases between the germline ends. The V gene is TRBV7-9, the J gene TRBJ1-1; tentative D call: TRBD1 (6 bases). The TCR was taken from a human donor in a cohort sampled during active COVID-19. The sample comprised peripheral blood. CDR3 protein: CASSIGQSNTEAFF. CDR3 nucleotide sequence: TGTGCCAGCAGCATCGGACAGTCGAACACTGAAGCTTTCTTT.